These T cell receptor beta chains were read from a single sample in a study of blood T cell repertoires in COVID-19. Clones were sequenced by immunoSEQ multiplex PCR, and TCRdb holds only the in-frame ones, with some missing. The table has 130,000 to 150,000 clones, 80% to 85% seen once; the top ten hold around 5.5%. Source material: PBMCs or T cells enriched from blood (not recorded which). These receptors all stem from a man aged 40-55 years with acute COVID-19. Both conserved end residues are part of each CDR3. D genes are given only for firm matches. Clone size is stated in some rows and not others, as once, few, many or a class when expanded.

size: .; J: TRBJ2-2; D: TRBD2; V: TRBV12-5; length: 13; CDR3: CASGHWGGGELFF; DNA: TGTGCTAGTGGTCACTGGGGGGGCGGGGAGCTGTTTTTT
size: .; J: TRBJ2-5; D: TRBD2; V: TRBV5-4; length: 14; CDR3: CASSLRQGGETQYF; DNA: TGTGCCAGCAGCTTGAGGCAGGGAGGGGAGACCCAGTACTTC
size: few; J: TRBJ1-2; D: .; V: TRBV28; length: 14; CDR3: CASTPTETVYGYTF; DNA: TGTGCCAGCACCCCCACCGAGACAGTCTATGGCTACACCTTC
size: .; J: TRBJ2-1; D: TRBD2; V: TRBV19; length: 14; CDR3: CASSILAGGYEQFF; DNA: TGTGCCAGTAGTATACTAGCGGGGGGGTATGAGCAGTTCTTC
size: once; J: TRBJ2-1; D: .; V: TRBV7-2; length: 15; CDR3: CASSPVQVGSNEQFF; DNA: TGTGCCAGCAGCCCAGTGCAGGTTGGATCCAATGAGCAGTTCTTC
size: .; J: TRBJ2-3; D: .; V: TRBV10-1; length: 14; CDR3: CASSDPSDTDTQYF; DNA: TGCGCCAGCAGTGATCCATCAGACACAGATACGCAGTATTTT
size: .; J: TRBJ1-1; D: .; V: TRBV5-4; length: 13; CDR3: CASRFGEGTEAFF; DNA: TGTGCCAGCAGGTTTGGGGAGGGCACTGAAGCTTTCTTT
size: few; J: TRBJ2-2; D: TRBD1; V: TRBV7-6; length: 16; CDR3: CASSLRDRGYNGELFF; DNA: TGTGCCAGCAGCTTAAGGGACAGGGGATATAACGGGGAGCTGTTTTTT
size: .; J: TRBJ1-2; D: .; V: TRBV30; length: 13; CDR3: CAWTGEANYGYTF; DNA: TGTGCCTGGACAGGGGAAGCTAACTATGGCTACACCTTC
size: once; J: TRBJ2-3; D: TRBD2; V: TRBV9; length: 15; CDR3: CASSVGTSGTDTQYF; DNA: TGTGCCAGCAGCGTAGGGACTAGCGGCACAGATACGCAGTATTTT
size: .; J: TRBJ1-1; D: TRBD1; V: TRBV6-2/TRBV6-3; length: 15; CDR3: CASSYLTGAASEAFF; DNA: TGTGCCAGCAGTTATCTGACAGGGGCGGCGTCTGAAGCTTTCTTT